These 20 T cell receptor beta chains came from one sample sequenced in a study of T cells after yellow fever vaccination. Each CDR3 protein is one row after TCRdb ran MiXCR on the 5' RACE reads. The sample holds about 310,000 distinct CDR3 sequences, around 3.6% seen once. The sequenced sample was PBMCs, obtained on the day of the yellow fever booster vaccination. Receptors were obtained from a man aged 18 to 29 who received the YFV17D yellow fever vaccine.

This clonotype was picked up a small number of times. The J gene is TRBJ2-3, the V gene TRBV5-1, with TRBD2 matching 13 bases. This CDR3 has 16 amino acids. Unmatched junction bases numbered 5, after V lost 5 bases and J lost 2 bases. Germline V gene lookup returns CDR1 SGHRS and CDR2 YFSETQ. The CDR3 DNA sequence: TGCGCCAGCAGAAGGGGACTAGCGGGGTACACAGATACGCAGTATTTT. Its translation: CASRRGLAGYTDTQYF.

This clonotype was counted a few times. This rearrangement joins TRBV24-1 to TRBJ1-5; D remains unclear. CDR1 is KGHDR, CDR2 SFDVKD, per germline. V gave up 5 bases and J gave up 0 bases, with 10 bases separating them. CDR3 length: 15 amino acids. CDR3 DNA sequence: TGTGCCACCAGTGGAGGGTGGGGTAGCAATCAGCCCCAGCATTTT. It translates to CATSGGWGSNQPQHF.

This clonotype has just a few counts. The CDR3 DNA follows: TGTGCCAGCGACCAACCATTCAGGGGGTCCTACAATGAGCAGTTCTTC. Encoded protein: CASDQPFRGSYNEQFF. The V gene is TRBV28, the J gene TRBJ2-1, with 7 positions matching TRBD1. J was trimmed by 1 base and V by 8 bases; bases with no gene match: 11. CDR3 length: 16 residues. Germline V gives CDR1 MDHEN, CDR2 SYDVKM.

A note on this clonotype: It may be a read error: a sequence one base away is much more abundant. The V gene is TRBV7-7, the J gene TRBJ2-1; 9 bases map to TRBD2. CDR1 is SSHAT and CDR2 is FNYEAQ in the germline V gene (reference sequence). The CDR3 covers 16 residues. V was clipped by 1 base and J by 12 bases; unmatched bases: 13. The CDR3 bases are TGTGCCAGCAGCTTAGAGATGGCTAGCGGGGCCGGTGTGCAGTTCTTC. It is translated as CASSLEMASGAGVQFF. Based on the CDR3 plus reference TRBV7-7 and TRBJ2-1, the full variable domain is GAGVSQSPRYKVTKRGQDVTLRCDPISSHATLYWYQQALGQGPEFLTYFNYEAQPDKSGLPSDRFSAERPEGSISTLTIQRTEQRDSAMYRCASSLEMASGAGVQFFGPGTRLTVL.

This clonotype was counted a few times. This chain uses TRBV6-1 with TRBJ2-1, with 13 bases that match TRBD2. This CDR3 spans 17 amino acids. In germline, CDR1 is MNHNS, CDR2 SASEGT. V was clipped by 5 bases and J by 8 bases; unmatched bases: 12. CDR3 coding DNA: TGTGCCAGCAGTACCCATCTACTAGCGGGGGGGCCGGATGAGCAGTTCTTC. It is translated as CASSTHLLAGGPDEQFF.

This chain uses TRBV18 with TRBJ1-1; possible D gene TRBD1, 5 bases. There are 15 residues in the CDR3. From germline, CDR1 is KGHSH and CDR2 LQKENI. V shed 6 bases and J shed 5 bases, with 19 bases lying between them. The CDR3 here is CASSPPQGRETEAFF. CDR3 coding DNA: TGTGCCAGCTCTCCCCCTCAGGGAAGAGAGACTGAAGCTTTCTTT.

This clonotype was observed at least ten times. The gene calls are TRBV6-1 and TRBJ2-6; tentatively, D is TRBD1 (6 bases). Germline CDR1 is MNHNS and CDR2 is SASEGT. The CDR3 extends over 19 amino acids. V was clipped by 4 bases and J by 2 bases, with 21 bases between them. CDR3 nucleotides: TGTGCCAGCAGTGTTGGAACCCTACAGGGCTCCCCTGGGGCCAACGTCCTGACTTTC. This sequence encodes CASSVGTLQGSPGANVLTF.

This clonotype was found a few times. V is TRBV3-1 and J is TRBJ1-1; possibly TRBD1 for D (6 bases). The CDR3 runs to 17 residues. V lost 6 bases to trimming and J lost 2 bases, with 22 bases between them. In germline, CDR1 is LGHDT, CDR2 YNNKEL (reference sequence). The CDR3 DNA reads as TGTGCCAGCAGGAAAGGAGGGACATCCCCGACTAACACTGAAGCTTTCTTT. Encoded protein: CASRKGGTSPTNTEAFF. Combining the CDR3 with reference TRBV3-1 and TRBJ1-1 gives the whole variable domain DTAVSQTPKYLVTQMGNDKSIKCEQNLGHDTMYWYKQDSKKFLKIMFSYNNKELIINETVPNRFSPKSPDKAHLNLHINSLELGDSAVYFCASRKGGTSPTNTEAFFGQGTRLTVV.

This clonotype was seen repeatedly, ten times or more. The J gene is TRBJ2-7, the V gene TRBV7-3; D possibly corresponds to TRBD1 (6 bases). The V and J ends lost 4 bases and 4 bases respectively, with 26 bases between them. From germline, CDR1 is SGHTA and CDR2 FQGTGA. The CDR3 loop spans 18 amino acids. For the CDR3, the DNA is TGTGCCAGCAGCTCAATCCCTATCGGGACACCTGACTTATACGAGCAGTACGTC. Protein: CASSSIPIGTPDLYEQYV.

In this sample, this clonotype turned up once. The V and J genes are TRBV21-1 and TRBJ2-3; the DNA was not used to check the table's D call, TRBD1. TRBV21-1 corresponds to a pseudogene. The CDR3 has 16 amino acids. CDR3 residues: CASSKALDSHTDTQFF. The DNA of the CDR3 is TGTGCCAGCAGCAAAGCCCTGGACAGTCACACAGATACGCAGTTTTTT.

This chain joins TRBV2 and TRBJ2-3, with 8 bases that match TRBD2. V dropped 11 bases and J dropped 3; count of bases not matched to a gene: 10. This CDR3 has 14 amino acids. Germline V lookup: CDR1 SNHLY, CDR2 FYNNEI. The CDR3 loop reads CAGHGGASTDTQYF. DNA of the CDR3: TGTGCCGGTCACGGGGGGGCCTCTACAGATACGCAGTATTTT.

This clonotype has ten or more counts. This chain joins TRBV12-3 or TRBV12-4 and TRBJ2-4; possible D gene TRBD1, 5 bases. This CDR3 spans 16 amino acids. Trimming left V 2 bases short and J 1 base short, with 12 bases between. The CDR3 region has the DNA TGTGCCAGCAGTTTAAGTTGGACAACCGCCAAAAACATTCAGTACTTC. Translation: CASSLSWTTAKNIQYF.

This clonotype was counted only a few times. This chain connects TRBV4-3 to TRBJ2-1; TRBD2 aligns across 9 bases. CDR1 LGHNA and CDR2 YSLEER come from the germline V gene. With 3 bases clipped from V and 2 bases from J, the junction kept 11 bases outside the gene matches. This CDR3 is built from 18 residues. CDR3 loop: CASSHVRYPSGAYNEQFF. The CDR3 DNA is TGCGCCAGCAGCCACGTAAGATATCCTAGCGGGGCCTACAATGAGCAGTTCTTC.

In its sample, this clonotype was seen a few times. J is TRBJ2-1 and V is TRBV20-1; D gene unclear. Germline lookup yields CDR1 DFQATT and CDR2 SNEGSKA (reference sequence). This CDR3 comprises 13 residues. V gave up 5 bases and J gave up 4 bases, with 12 bases separating them. In nucleotides, the CDR3 is TGCAGTGCTCCGAGTGGGCTATACAATGAGCAGTTCTTC. This translates into CSAPSGLYNEQFF.

At least ten counts were recorded for this clonotype. The chain has TRBV5-1 and TRBJ2-3; D assignment may be TRBD1 or TRBD2 (5 bases each). The CDR3 extends over 15 amino acids. The V and J ends lost 4 bases and 1 base respectively, with 13 bases between them. Germline CDR1 is SGHRS and CDR2 is YFSETQ. The CDR3 loop is CASSPEVGGTDTQYF. In nucleotides, the CDR3 is TGCGCCAGCAGCCCAGAGGTGGGGGGCACAGATACGCAGTATTTT.

The chain couples TRBV4-2 to TRBJ2-7; D is possibly TRBD2 (6 bases). Germline CDR1 LGHNA, CDR2 YNFKEQ. The CDR3 spans 16 residues. V lost 0 bases and J lost 0, with 12 bases in between. CDR3 nucleotide sequence: TGTGCCAGCAGCCAAGAATATAGGACTACCTCCTACGAGCAGTACTTC. Its protein product is CASSQEYRTTSYEQYF.

Only a few counts were recorded for this clonotype. The chain combines TRBV15 with TRBJ2-2; possibly TRBD1 or TRBD2 for D (5 bases each). The CDR3 consists of 16 residues. Trimming took off 2 bases at V and 3 bases at J, with 13 bases between the two ends. Germline assignment: CDR1 LNHNV and CDR2 YYDKDF (reference sequence). This CDR3 is CATSRLRDPDTGELFF. The DNA for the CDR3 is TGTGCCACCAGCAGACTCCGGGACCCCGACACCGGGGAGCTGTTTTTT.

In this sample, this clonotype turned up many times. This sequence joins TRBV4-3 and TRBJ2-5; D not resolved. From germline, CDR1 is LGHNA and CDR2 YSLEER. V was cut by 0 bases and J by 11 bases, with 13 bases left in between. The CDR3 has 13 residues. For the CDR3, the DNA is TGCGCCAGCAGCCAAGAAACTTGGGGAACGCAGTACTTC. As protein: CASSQETWGTQYF.

In its sample, this clonotype was seen a few times. This chain uses TRBV12-3 or TRBV12-4 with TRBJ2-3; D may be TRBD1 or TRBD2 (5 bases each). The CDR3 is made up of 13 amino acids. The V gene lost 4 bases and the J gene lost 1 base, with 6 bases spanning the gap. Here the CDR3 reads CASSWDRTDTQYF. The DNA of the CDR3 is TGTGCCAGCAGTTGGGACCGCACAGATACGCAGTATTTT.

The chain combines TRBV19 with TRBJ1-2; tentatively, D is TRBD1 (5 bases). Trimming took 5 bases from V and 3 from J, leaving 13 bases between them. This CDR3 is built from 14 residues. The V gene's germline CDR1 is LNHDA and CDR2 SQIVND (reference sequence). CDR3 bases: TGTGCCAGTAGTTCCGGCCCGGGGGACTATGGCTACACCTTC. This encodes CASSSGPGDYGYTF.